Shown below are 9 T cell receptor beta chains from a single sample sequenced in a study of technical replicates of blood from a few donors. Some clones are missing from TCRdb's copy, which holds only in-frame ones; the method was immunoSEQ multiplex PCR. Among approximately 93,000 clones, approximately 95% were seen once, and the ten largest hold 0.26%. The sequencing input was T cells isolated from PBMCs. Receptor source: a human donor in good health.

The chain uses TRBV19 and TRBJ2-1; 7 bases are shared with TRBD1. Unmatched junction bases numbered 7, after V lost 2 bases and J lost 3 bases. The CDR3 is made up of 16 amino acids. Looked up from germline, CDR1 is LNHDA and CDR2 is SQIVND (reference sequence). The CDR3 here is CASSIKARGNYNEQFF. The CDR3 DNA follows: TGTGCCAGTAGTATAAAAGCCAGGGGGAACTACAATGAGCAGTTCTTC. Looking up the rest from reference TRBV19 and TRBJ2-1 gives the full variable domain: DGGITQSPKYLFRKEGQNVTLSCEQNLNHDAMYWYRQDPGQGLRLIYYSQIVNDFQKGDIAEGYSVSREKKESFPLTVTSAQKNPTAFYLCASSIKARGNYNEQFFGPGTRLTVL.

The CDR3 spells CASSRQGYGSYNSPLHF. The CDR3 nucleotides are TGTGCCAGTAGTAGACAGGGGTACGGCTCCTATAATTCACCCCTCCACTTT. The chain joins TRBV19 to TRBJ1-6, with 8 bases that match TRBD1. The trim removed 4 bases at V and 0 bases at J, leaving 5 bases unmatched. The CDR3 is 17 residues long. The germline gives CDR1 LNHDA, CDR2 SQIVND (reference sequence).

This chain uses TRBV5-6 with TRBJ2-2; a possible D gene is TRBD2 (5 bases). Germline CDR1 and CDR2: SGHDT and YYEEEE. The V gene lost 2 bases and the J gene lost 5 bases, with 22 bases spanning the gap. The CDR3 extends over 18 amino acids. DNA for the CDR3: TGTGCCAGCAGCTTAATGCTTCACGGGAAAGTTTATACCGGGGAGCTGTTTTTT. Translation: CASSLMLHGKVYTGELFF.

The chain combines TRBV28 with TRBJ1-5, with D possibly being TRBD1 (6 bases). In germline, CDR1 is MDHEN, CDR2 SYDVKM. This CDR3 comprises 14 residues. With 8 bases removed from V and 6 bases from J, the gap between germline ends came to 17 bases. CDR3 sequence reads: CASALGGGSQPQHF. CDR3 in DNA: TGTGCCAGCGCCTTGGGGGGCGGGAGTCAGCCCCAGCATTTT.

Written as DNA, the CDR3 is TGTGCCAGCAGCTTGGGGCCACTTGGAAATCAGCCCCAGCATTTT. Its translation: CASSLGPLGNQPQHF. The chain couples TRBV7-8 to TRBJ1-5, with D perhaps TRBD1 (5 bases). Deletions cut 3 bases from V and 4 bases from J, with 13 bases between. Germline loops: CDR1 SGHVS, CDR2 FQNEAQ. This CDR3 contains 15 residues.

This clone showed up just once. The chain carries TRBV5-3 and TRBJ1-1; D possibly corresponds to TRBD1 (5 bases). TRBV5-3 is marked as an open reading frame, function uncertain. The CDR3 consists of 16 residues. V dropped 1 base and J dropped 1 base, with 14 bases sitting between them. The CDR3 spells CARSLMGGTENTEAFF. CDR3 sequence (DNA): TGTGCCAGAAGCTTGATGGGGGGGACGGAGAACACTGAAGCTTTCTTT.

V is TRBV9 and J is TRBJ2-7; TRBD1 is a possible D gene (6 bases). Germline loops: CDR1 SGDLS, CDR2 YYNGEE. The CDR3 is made up of 17 amino acids. V gave up 3 bases and J gave up 0 bases, with 19 bases separating them. The CDR3: CASSAGGGPRGSYEQYF. CDR3 nucleotide sequence: TGTGCCAGCAGCGCTGGTGGCGGTCCCAGGGGCTCCTACGAGCAGTACTTC.

This rearrangement joins TRBV19 to TRBJ2-1; 9 bases agree with TRBD2. This CDR3 is built from 16 residues. Looked up from germline, CDR1 is LNHDA and CDR2 is SQIVND (reference sequence). V lost 3 bases and J lost 5; bases outside the gene matches: 8. The CDR3 DNA reads TGTGCCAGTAGTATCGGGACTAGCATATATGACAATGAGCAGTTCTTC. This gives the protein CASSIGTSIYDNEQFF. Based on the CDR3 plus reference TRBV19 and TRBJ2-1, the full variable domain is DGGITQSPKYLFRKEGQNVTLSCEQNLNHDAMYWYRQDPGQGLRLIYYSQIVNDFQKGDIAEGYSVSREKKESFPLTVTSAQKNPTAFYLCASSIGTSIYDNEQFFGPGTRLTVL.

This clone was picked up one time. The chain uses TRBV6-1 and TRBJ2-7, with TRBD2 identical over 8 bases. With V trimmed by 11 bases and J by 0 bases, 9 bases remained unmatched. Germline V CDR1 and CDR2: MNHNS, SASEGT. This CDR3 has 14 residues. The CDR3 spells CAAKGLGGSYEQYF. CDR3 DNA sequence: TGTGCCGCAAAGGGACTAGGCGGCTCCTACGAGCAGTACTTC.